This TCR beta chain was recovered during a study of blood T cell repertoires in COVID-19. Study-wide background: Italy, Spain and the United States were the sources of the convalescent and acute COVID-19 samples. The cDNA or gDNA used as material had been derived from T cells, B-cell-depleted T cells, or PBMCs.

In the original processing: Nucleated cell counts were estimated from reference gene primer amplification. Repertoires were generated with immunoSEQ multiplex PCR, while TCRdb's copy carries only in-frame clones and drops some. V, J and clone size reflect that table, while D and trimming were determined from the DNA. Of roughly 150,000 clones listed, 65% to 90% are singletons. Germline assignment: CDR1 MNHEY and CDR2 SMNVEV (reference sequence). V dropped 4 bases and J dropped 5; count of bases not matched to a gene: 4. CDR3 size: 16 residues. This chain uses TRBV27 with TRBJ2-1; 14 bases line up with TRBD2. The sequence was obtained from a man aged 50 to 59 with acute or convalescent COVID-19. Sequencing was done on a sample of peripheral blood. The CDR3 sequence: CASSSRLAGGDNEQFF. The CDR3 bases are TGTGCCAGCAGTTCCCGACTAGCGGGAGGGGACAATGAGCAGTTCTTC.